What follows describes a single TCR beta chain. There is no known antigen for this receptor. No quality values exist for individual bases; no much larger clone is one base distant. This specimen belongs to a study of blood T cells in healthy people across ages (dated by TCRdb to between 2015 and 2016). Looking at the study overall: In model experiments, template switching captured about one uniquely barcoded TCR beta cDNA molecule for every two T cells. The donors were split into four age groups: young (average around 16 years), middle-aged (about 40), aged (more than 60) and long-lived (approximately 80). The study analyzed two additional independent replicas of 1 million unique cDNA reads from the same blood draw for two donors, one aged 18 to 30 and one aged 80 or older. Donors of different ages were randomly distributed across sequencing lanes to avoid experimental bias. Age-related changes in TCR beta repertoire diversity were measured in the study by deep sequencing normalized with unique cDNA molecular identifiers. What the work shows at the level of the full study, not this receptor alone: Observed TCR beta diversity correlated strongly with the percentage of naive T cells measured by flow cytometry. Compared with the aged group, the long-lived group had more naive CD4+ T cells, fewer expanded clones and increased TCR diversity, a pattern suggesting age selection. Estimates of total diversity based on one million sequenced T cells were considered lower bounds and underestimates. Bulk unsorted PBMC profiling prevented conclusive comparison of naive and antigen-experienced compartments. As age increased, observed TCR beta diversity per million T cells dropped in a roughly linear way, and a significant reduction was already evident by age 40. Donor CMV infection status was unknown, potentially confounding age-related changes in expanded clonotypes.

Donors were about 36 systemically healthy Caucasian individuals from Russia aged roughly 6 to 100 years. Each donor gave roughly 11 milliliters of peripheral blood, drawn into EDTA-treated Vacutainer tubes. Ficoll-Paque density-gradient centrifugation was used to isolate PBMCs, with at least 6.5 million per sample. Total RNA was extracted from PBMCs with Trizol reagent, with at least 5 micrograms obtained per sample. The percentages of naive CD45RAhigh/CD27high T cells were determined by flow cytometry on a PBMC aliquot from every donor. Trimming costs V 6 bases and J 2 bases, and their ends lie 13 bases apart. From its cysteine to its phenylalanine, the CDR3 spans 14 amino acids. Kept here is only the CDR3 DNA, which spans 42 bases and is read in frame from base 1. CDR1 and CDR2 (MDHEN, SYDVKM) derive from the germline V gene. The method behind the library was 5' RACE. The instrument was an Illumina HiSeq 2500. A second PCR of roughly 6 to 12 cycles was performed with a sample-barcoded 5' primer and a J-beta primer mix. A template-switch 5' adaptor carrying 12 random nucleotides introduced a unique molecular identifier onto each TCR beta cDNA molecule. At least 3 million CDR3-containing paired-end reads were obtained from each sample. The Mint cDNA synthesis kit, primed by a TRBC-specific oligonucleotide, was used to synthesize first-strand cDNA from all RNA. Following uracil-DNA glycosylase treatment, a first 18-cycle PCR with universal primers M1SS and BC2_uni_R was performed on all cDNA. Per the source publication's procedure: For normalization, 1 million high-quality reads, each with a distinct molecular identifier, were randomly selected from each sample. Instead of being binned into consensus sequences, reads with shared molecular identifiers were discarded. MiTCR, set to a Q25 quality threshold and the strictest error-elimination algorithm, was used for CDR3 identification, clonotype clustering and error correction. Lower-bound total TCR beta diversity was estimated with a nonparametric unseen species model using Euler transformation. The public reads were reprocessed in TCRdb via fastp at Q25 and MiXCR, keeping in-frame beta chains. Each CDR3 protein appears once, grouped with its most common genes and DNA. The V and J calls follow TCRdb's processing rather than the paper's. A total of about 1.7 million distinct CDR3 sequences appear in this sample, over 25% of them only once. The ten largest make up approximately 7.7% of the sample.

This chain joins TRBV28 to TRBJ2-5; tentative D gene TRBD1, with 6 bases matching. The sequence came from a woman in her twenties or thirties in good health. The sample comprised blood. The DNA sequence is TGTGCCAGCAGCACCTACGACAGGCAAGAGACCCAGTACTTC. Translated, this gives CASSTYDRQETQYF.